The 20 T cell receptor beta chains listed next were all sequenced from one sample in a study of CD8 T cells in ankylosing spondylitis. MiXCR, applied by TCRdb to the 5' RACE reads, yields one record per CDR3 protein. In the table there are around 130,000 distinct CDR3 sequences, around 9% of which are singletons. The sample comprised blood, either unsorted or a sorted T cell fraction (not recorded which). Receptor source: a male donor with ankylosing spondylitis or in good health (not recorded which).

The table lists this clonotype with many counts. The chain employs TRBV19 and TRBJ2-1; 9 bases align to TRBD2. The CDR3 contains 16 residues. V lost 5 bases to trimming and J lost 5 bases; unmatched junction nucleotides: 10. In germline, CDR1 is LNHDA, CDR2 SQIVND (reference sequence). The CDR3 sequence is CASSSWASGINNEQFF. The DNA for the CDR3 is TGTGCCAGTAGTTCTTGGGCTAGCGGGATAAACAATGAGCAGTTCTTC.

This clonotype was seen ten or more times. The genes are TRBV12-3 or TRBV12-4 and TRBJ2-2, with TRBD2 identical over 13 bases. Germline trimming cut 6 bases from V and 1 base from J; bases unmatched to any gene: 2. This CDR3 comprises 16 residues. The chain's CDR3 is CASSRTSGRNTGELFF. CDR3 in DNA: TGTGCCAGCAGCCGGACTAGCGGGAGGAACACCGGGGAGCTGTTTTTT.

This clonotype was detected many times. The V and J genes are TRBV4-2 and TRBJ1-2, with 9 bases matching TRBD1. The CDR3 is 18 amino acids. In germline, CDR1 is LGHNA, CDR2 YNFKEQ. V shed 4 bases, J shed 0 bases, and the junction held 12 bases outside the gene matches. The CDR3 is CASSRGTGTGSTNYGYTF. CDR3 coding DNA: TGTGCCAGCAGCCGAGGGACCGGGACAGGGTCTACTAACTATGGCTACACCTTC.

This clonotype showed up many times. V is TRBV4-3 and J is TRBJ1-2, with TRBD1 identical over 8 bases. The CDR3 sequence is 16 residues long. The germline CDR1 and CDR2 sequences are LGHNA and YSLEER. The trim removed 4 bases at V and 4 bases at J, leaving 11 bases unmatched. The CDR3 coding sequence is TGCGCCAGCAGCCCCACCCCCGGACAGGGAGGCTATGGCTACACCTTC. Protein sequence: CASSPTPGQGGYGYTF.

This clonotype was counted at least ten times. The rearrangement joins TRBV6-2 or TRBV6-3 to TRBJ2-2; a possible D gene is TRBD2 (5 bases). This CDR3 spans 16 amino acids. With 4 bases removed from V and 3 bases from J, the gap between germline ends came to 15 bases. Germline V gene data show CDR1 as MNHEY and CDR2 as SVGEGT. The CDR3 bases are TGTGCCAGCAGTTTATTCCTACCGAGGGACACCGGGGAGCTGTTTTTT. Protein product: CASSLFLPRDTGELFF.

This clonotype has at least ten counts. V and J are TRBV14 and TRBJ2-3, with D perhaps matching TRBD1 or TRBD2 (5 bases each). V lost 1 base and J 0 bases, leaving 20 bases between the germline ends. Germline assignment: CDR1 SGHDN and CDR2 FVKESK. The CDR3 consists of 19 residues. The CDR3 here is CASSQVQGPGHMSTDTQYF. In DNA form, the CDR3 reads TGTGCCAGCAGCCAAGTTCAAGGTCCGGGGCATATGAGCACAGATACGCAGTATTTT.

This clonotype was seen at least ten times. The chain employs TRBV5-5 and TRBJ2-1; D unclear. The CDR3 loop spans 14 amino acids. Germline CDR1 and CDR2: SGHKS and YYEKEE (reference sequence). Trimming took 0 bases from V and 2 from J, leaving 6 bases between them. DNA for the CDR3: TGTGCCAGCAGCTTGGTAATGGCCTACAATGAGCAGTTCTTC. This sequence encodes CASSLVMAYNEQFF.

This clonotype was recorded a few times. This rearrangement joins TRBV12-3 or TRBV12-4 to TRBJ1-1; D is undetermined. Trimming pared 0 bases from V and 5 bases from J, leaving 7 bases between. This CDR3 contains 13 residues. The CDR3 nucleotides read TGTGCCAGCAGTTTAGCGAGTGAGACTGAAGCTTTCTTT. It encodes CASSLASETEAFF.

CDR3 region: CASSLWTGGADTQYF. CDR3 sequence (DNA): TGTGCCAGCAGTTTATGGACAGGGGGGGCAGATACGCAGTATTTT. This rearrangement joins TRBV12-3 or TRBV12-4 to TRBJ2-3; 10 bases map to TRBD1. The CDR3 totals 15 residues. V was clipped by 2 bases and J by 4 bases; unmatched bases: 3.

This clonotype is medium-sized by share. The chain has TRBV5-1 and TRBJ2-1, with TRBD1 matching over 10 bases. This CDR3 spans 16 amino acids. Germline-derived CDR1 and CDR2 are SGHRS and YFSETQ. Germline trimming cut 3 bases from V and 0 bases from J; bases unmatched to any gene: 3. CDR3 DNA sequence: TGCGCCAGCAGCTCCCGGGACAGGGGCTCCTACAATGAGCAGTTCTTC. It is translated as CASSSRDRGSYNEQFF.

This clonotype was seen a few times. The chain joins TRBV5-1 to TRBJ2-3; TRBD2 aligns across 10 bases. V lost 3 bases and J lost 6; bases outside the gene matches: 7. The CDR3 consists of 15 residues. Germline CDR1 is SGHRS and CDR2 is YFSETQ. CDR3 DNA sequence: TGCGCCAGCAGCTGGCGGACTAGCGGTAGGGATACGCAGTATTTT. It encodes CASSWRTSGRDTQYF.

This clonotype was observed a handful of times. This sequence joins TRBV6-2 or TRBV6-3 and TRBJ2-7; D remains ambiguous. This CDR3 spans 12 amino acids. CDR1 is MNHEY and CDR2 is SVGEGT in the germline V gene. Trimming left V 0 bases short and J 7 bases short, with 7 bases between. The CDR3 loop reads CASSYSRGEQYF. CDR3 DNA: TGTGCCAGCAGTTACTCCCGCGGAGAGCAGTACTTC.

The J gene is TRBJ2-5, the V gene TRBV20-1, with 13 bases lining up with TRBD2. Germline CDR1 DFQATT, CDR2 SNEGSKA (reference sequence). CDR3 length equals 17 residues. After removal of 6 bases from V and 5 bases from J, the junction contained 15 bases not matched to a gene. The CDR3 loop is CSANVRTSGRIRETQYF. The CDR3 DNA reads TGCAGTGCCAATGTCCGGACTAGCGGGAGAATACGGGAGACCCAGTACTTC.

This clonotype was detected ten times or more. This chain uses TRBV7-9 with TRBJ2-2; no definite D call. The CDR3 contains 14 residues. Germline assignment: CDR1 SEHNR and CDR2 FQNEAQ (reference sequence). The V end lost 5 bases, the J end lost 5 bases, and 12 bases lay between the germline ends. The CDR3 spells CASSTPGRTGELFF. CDR3 nucleotide sequence: TGTGCCAGCAGCACACCGGGCCGTACCGGGGAGCTGTTTTTT. Full variable domain (missing parts from reference TRBV7-9 and TRBJ2-2): DTGVSQNPRHKITKRGQNVTFRCDPISEHNRLYWYRQTLGQGPEFLTYFQNEAQLEKSRLLSDRFSAERPKGSFSTLEIQRTEQGDSAMYLCASSTPGRTGELFFGEGSRLTVL.

This clonotype appeared many times. The chain combines TRBV27 with TRBJ2-3, with 7 bases identical to TRBD2. J was trimmed by 2 bases and V by 3 bases; bases with no gene match: 2. This CDR3 contains 14 residues. CDR1 and CDR2 (germline): MNHEY, SMNVEV (reference sequence). CDR3 sequence (DNA): TGTGCCAGCAGTTTGCAGCGGGACACAGATACGCAGTATTTT. Translated, it gives CASSLQRDTDTQYF.

This clonotype came up a few times. As DNA, the CDR3 is TGTGCCACCAGCAGAGGTATTCTATCTGGCGACGAGCAGTACTTC. It codes for CATSRGILSGDEQYF. This rearrangement joins TRBV15 to TRBJ2-7; D not certain. This CDR3 has 15 amino acids. Germline-derived CDR1 and CDR2 are LNHNV and YYDKDF (reference sequence). V lost 1 base and J 5 bases, leaving 15 bases between the germline ends.

This clonotype was found many times. This chain uses TRBV20-1 with TRBJ2-7, with D hard to call. Trimming took off 4 bases at V and 3 bases at J, with 16 bases between the two ends. Germline lookup yields CDR1 DFQATT and CDR2 SNEGSKA (reference sequence). This CDR3 spans 14 amino acids. The CDR3 region has the DNA TGCAGTGCTACCCCGTGGGCATCTGGCTACGAGCAGTACTTC. The encoded protein is CSATPWASGYEQYF.

Many counts were recorded for this clonotype. The V call is TRBV7-2, the J call TRBJ2-1; D uncertain. This CDR3 has 15 amino acids. Germline CDR1 is SGHTA and CDR2 is FQGNSA. The ends were cut back, 0 bases at V and 6 bases at J, with 12 bases in the middle. The CDR3 region is CASSLAVVGGNEQFF. The CDR3 DNA follows: TGTGCCAGCAGCTTAGCGGTAGTCGGCGGCAATGAGCAGTTCTTC.

This clonotype appeared a few times. The chain uses TRBV10-3 and TRBJ1-5; 10 bases are a match to TRBD1. Unmatched junction bases numbered 12, after V lost 10 bases and J lost 0 bases. The CDR3 consists of 17 residues. Per the germline V gene, CDR1 is ENHRY and CDR2 is SYGVKD. The CDR3 is CATGGQGEPYSNQPQHF. The CDR3, as DNA: TGTGCCACCGGAGGACAGGGGGAACCTTATAGCAATCAGCCCCAGCATTTT.

This chain uses TRBV7-9 with TRBJ2-7, with 8 bases aligning to TRBD1. The CDR3 covers 15 residues. Trimming took 5 bases from V and 0 from J; bases not matched to a gene: 6. Per the germline V gene, CDR1 is SEHNR and CDR2 is FQNEAQ (reference sequence). CDR3 DNA sequence: TGTGCCAGCAGCCTAGGGACAGGCCGCTCCTACGAGCAGTACTTC. It codes for CASSLGTGRSYEQYF. The full variable domain, with the rest looked up from reference TRBV7-9 and TRBJ2-7, is DTGVSQNPRHKITKRGQNVTFRCDPISEHNRLYWYRQTLGQGPEFLTYFQNEAQLEKSRLLSDRFSAERPKGSFSTLEIQRTEQGDSAMYLCASSLGTGRSYEQYFGPGTRLTVT.